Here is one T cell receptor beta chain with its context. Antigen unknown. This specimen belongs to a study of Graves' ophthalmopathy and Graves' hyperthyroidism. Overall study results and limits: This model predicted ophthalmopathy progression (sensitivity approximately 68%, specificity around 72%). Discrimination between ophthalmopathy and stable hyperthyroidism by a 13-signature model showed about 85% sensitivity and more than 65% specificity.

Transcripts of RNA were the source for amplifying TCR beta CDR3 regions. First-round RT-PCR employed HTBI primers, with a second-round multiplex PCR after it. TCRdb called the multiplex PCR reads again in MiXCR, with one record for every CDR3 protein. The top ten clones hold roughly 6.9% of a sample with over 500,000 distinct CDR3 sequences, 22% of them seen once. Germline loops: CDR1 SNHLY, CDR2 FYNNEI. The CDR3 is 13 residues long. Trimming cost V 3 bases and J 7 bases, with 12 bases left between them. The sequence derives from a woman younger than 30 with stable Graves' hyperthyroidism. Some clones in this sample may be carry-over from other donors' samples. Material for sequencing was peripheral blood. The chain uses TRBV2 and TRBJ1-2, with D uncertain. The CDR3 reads CASSESVTGGYTF. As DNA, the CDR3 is TGTGCCAGCAGTGAGTCGGTCACGGGTGGCTACACCTTC. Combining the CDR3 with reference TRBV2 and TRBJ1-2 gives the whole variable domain EPEVTQTPSHQVTQMGQEVILRCVPISNHLYFYWYRQILGQKVEFLVSFYNNEISEKSEIFDDQFSVERPDGSNFTLKIRSTKLEDSAMYFCASSESVTGGYTFGSGTRLTVV.